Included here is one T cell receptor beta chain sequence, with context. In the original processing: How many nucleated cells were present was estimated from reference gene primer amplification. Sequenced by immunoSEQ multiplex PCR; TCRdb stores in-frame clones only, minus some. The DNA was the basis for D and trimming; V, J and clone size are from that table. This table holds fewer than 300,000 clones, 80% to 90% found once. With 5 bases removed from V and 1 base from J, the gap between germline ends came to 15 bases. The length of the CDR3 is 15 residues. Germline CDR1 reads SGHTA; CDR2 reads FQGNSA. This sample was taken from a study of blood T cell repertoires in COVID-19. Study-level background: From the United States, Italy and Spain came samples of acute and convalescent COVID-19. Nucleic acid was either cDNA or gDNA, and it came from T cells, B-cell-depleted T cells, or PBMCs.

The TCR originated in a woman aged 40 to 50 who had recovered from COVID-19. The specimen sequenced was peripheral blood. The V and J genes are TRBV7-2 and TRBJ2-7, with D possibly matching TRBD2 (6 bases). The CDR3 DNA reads TGTGCCAGCAGCATTACTAGCTGGCCTTCCTACGAGCAGTACTTC. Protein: CASSITSWPSYEQYF.